This TCR beta chain comes out of a study of T cell clones after liver transplantation. Looking at the study overall: Samples came from ITN030ST, which attempted immunosuppression withdrawal within 2 years of liver transplantation. Samples came pre-transplant, pre-randomization before withdrawal, and post-randomization after withdrawal ended. Findings and caveats of the study: In two subjects, few donor cells limited the measurable donor-reactive repertoire.

This clone was recorded only once. The antigen is undetermined. Clones were read by immunoSEQ multiplex PCR, and TCRdb kept only the in-frame ones, dropping some. The table shows over 50,000 clones, with roughly 80% occurring only once. This CDR3 region has 16 residues. The germline V gene has CDR1 ENHRY and CDR2 SYGVKD. V shed 0 bases, J shed 12 bases, and the junction held 12 bases outside the gene matches. The chain uses TRBV10-3 and TRBJ2-1, with 9 bases identical to TRBD2. This TCR was sampled from a human donor who received a liver transplant. The material sequenced was CD4+ T cells from blood, taken before liver transplant. The CDR3 loop reads CAISESTGGGVPWQFF. The DNA for the CDR3 is TGTGCCATCAGTGAGTCGACCGGCGGGGGGGTTCCCTGGCAGTTCTTC.